This T cell receptor (beta chain) derives from a study of T cell responses to AZD1222 COVID-19 vaccine. Study-level background: Pooled in the analysis were second doses at about 4 or about 12 weeks.

The method was immunoSEQ multiplex PCR; TCRdb's version includes in-frame clones alone and lacks a portion of them. This sample has 150,000 or so clones, with roughly 90% found just once. The CDR3 has 15 amino acids. With V trimmed by 6 bases and J by 4 bases, 6 bases remained unmatched. CDR1 MNHEY and CDR2 SVGAGI come from the germline V gene. The study, taken as a whole, reports: Vaccine-related CD4 TCRs covered spike, predominating at 160-218 and 743-854. Baseline antibody screening turned up just a handful of seropositive AZD1222 recipients. Clonal diversity may have been underestimated, and the donors were mostly white British, with more females than males.

Comments on this clone: What it recognizes is unknown.

The receptor was isolated from an adult in good health. This sequence joins TRBV6-5 and TRBJ1-6; 7 nucleotides align to TRBD1. The input for sequencing was peripheral blood, taken on day 0 of AZD1222 vaccination. Here the CDR3 reads CASRPGTAYNSPLHF. CDR3 DNA: TGTGCCAGCAGACCAGGGACAGCTTATAATTCACCCCTCCACTTT.